This TCR beta chain comes out of a study of cytomegalovirus exposure and HLA in healthy donors. Study-wide context: Ancestry clustering placed around four fifths of around 400 genotyped donors in the Caucasian-associated cluster.

This CDR3 has 14 amino acids. V was shortened by 6 bases and J by 2 bases, with 13 bases between the two germline ends. The V gene's germline CDR1 is MNHEY and CDR2 SMNVEV (reference sequence). Points from the study as a whole: Later analysis showed most CMV-associated TCR beta chains appearing HLA-restricted. Confirmation was obtained in vitro that a few CMV-associated chains are specific for CMV antigens. Accurate prediction of HLA-A and HLA-B alleles (for most subjects) was reportedly achieved from TCR beta sequences.

Of note for this clone: The antigen is unknown.

PCR employed 60 Vbeta and 13 Jbeta primers. TCRdb's copy holds only in-frame clones and misses some; the assay was immunoSEQ multiplex PCR. The table records roughly 110,000 clones, approximately 70% of them present only once. The sequencing sample was made of PBMCs. The V and J genes are TRBV27 and TRBJ1-1, with D unresolved. This receptor was obtained from a woman in her twenties or thirties in good health and CMV-seronegative. DNA for the CDR3: TGTGCCAGCAGGGTTGGACTGGTTAACACTGAAGCTTTCTTT. Translation: CASRVGLVNTEAFF.